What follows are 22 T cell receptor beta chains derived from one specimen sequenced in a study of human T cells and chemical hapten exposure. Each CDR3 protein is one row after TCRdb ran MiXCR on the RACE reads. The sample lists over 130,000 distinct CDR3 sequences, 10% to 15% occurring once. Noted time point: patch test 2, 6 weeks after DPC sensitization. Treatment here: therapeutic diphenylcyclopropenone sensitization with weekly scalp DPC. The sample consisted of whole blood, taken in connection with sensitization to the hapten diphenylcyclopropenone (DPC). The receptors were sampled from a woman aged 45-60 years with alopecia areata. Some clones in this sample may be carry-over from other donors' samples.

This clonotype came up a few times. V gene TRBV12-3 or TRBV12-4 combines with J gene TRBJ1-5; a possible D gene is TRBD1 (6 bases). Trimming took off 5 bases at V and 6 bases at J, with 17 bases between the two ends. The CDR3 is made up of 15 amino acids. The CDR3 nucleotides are TGTGCCAGCAGTAGACAGGCCCATTGGGGTCAGCCCCAGCATTTT. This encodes CASSRQAHWGQPQHF.

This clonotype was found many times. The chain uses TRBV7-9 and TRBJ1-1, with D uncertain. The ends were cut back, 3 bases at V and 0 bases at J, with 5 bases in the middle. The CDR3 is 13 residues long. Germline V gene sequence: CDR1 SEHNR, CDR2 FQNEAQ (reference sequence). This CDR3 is CASSFELNTEAFF. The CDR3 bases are TGTGCCAGCAGCTTCGAATTGAACACTGAAGCTTTCTTT.

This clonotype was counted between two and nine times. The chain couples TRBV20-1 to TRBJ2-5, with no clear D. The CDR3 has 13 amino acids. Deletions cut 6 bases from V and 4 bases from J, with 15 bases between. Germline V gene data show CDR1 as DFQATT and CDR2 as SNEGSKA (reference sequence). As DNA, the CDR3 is TGCAGTGCAGACAACCGGCCATCAGAGACCCAGTACTTC. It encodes CSADNRPSETQYF.

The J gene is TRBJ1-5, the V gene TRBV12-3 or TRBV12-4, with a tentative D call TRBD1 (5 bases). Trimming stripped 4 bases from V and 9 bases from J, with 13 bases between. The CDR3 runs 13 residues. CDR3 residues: CASSWGPEGPQHF. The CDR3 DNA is TGTGCCAGCAGTTGGGGCCCGGAAGGGCCCCAGCATTTT.

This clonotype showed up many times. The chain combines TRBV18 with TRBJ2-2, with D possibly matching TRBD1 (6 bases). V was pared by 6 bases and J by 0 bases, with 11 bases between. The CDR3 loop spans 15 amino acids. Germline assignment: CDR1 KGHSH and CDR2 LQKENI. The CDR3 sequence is CASSPQGPNTGELFF. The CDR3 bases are TGTGCCAGCTCTCCCCAGGGGCCGAACACCGGGGAGCTGTTTTTT.

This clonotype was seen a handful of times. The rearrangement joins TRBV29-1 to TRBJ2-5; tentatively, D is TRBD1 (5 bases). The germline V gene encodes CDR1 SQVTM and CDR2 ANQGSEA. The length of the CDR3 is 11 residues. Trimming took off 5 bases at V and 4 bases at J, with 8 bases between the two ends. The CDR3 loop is CSVRQGETQYF. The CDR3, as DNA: TGCAGCGTTAGGCAGGGAGAGACCCAGTACTTC.

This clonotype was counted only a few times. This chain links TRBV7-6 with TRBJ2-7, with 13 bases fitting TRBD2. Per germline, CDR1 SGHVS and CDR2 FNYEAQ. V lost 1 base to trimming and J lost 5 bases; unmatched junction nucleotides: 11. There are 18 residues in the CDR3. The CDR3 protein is CASSLGWGTSGIGDEQYF. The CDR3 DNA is TGTGCCAGCAGCTTAGGATGGGGGACTAGCGGGATCGGGGACGAGCAGTACTTC.

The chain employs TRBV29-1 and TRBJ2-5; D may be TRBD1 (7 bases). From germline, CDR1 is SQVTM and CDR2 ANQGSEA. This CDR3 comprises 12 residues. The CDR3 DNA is TGCAGTGGGGGGAACAGGGGAGAGACCCAGTACTTC. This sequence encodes CSGGNRGETQYF.

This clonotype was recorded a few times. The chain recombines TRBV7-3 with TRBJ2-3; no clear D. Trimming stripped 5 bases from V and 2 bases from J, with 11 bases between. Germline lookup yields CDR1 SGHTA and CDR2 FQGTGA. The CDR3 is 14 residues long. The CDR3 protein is CASSPKGLTDTQYF. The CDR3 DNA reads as TGTGCCAGCAGCCCCAAGGGCCTCACAGATACGCAGTATTTT.

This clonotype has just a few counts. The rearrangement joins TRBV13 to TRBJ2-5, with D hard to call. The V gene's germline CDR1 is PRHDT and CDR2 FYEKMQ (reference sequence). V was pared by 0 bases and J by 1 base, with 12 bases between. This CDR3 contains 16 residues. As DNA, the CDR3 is TGTGCCAGCAGCTTAGGGGCGAGTCGACTCCAAGAGACCCAGTACTTC. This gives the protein CASSLGASRLQETQYF.

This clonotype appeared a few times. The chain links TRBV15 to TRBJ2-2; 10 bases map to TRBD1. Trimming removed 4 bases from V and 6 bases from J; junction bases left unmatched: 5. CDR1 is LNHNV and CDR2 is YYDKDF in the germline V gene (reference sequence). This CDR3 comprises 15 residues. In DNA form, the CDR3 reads TGTGCCACCAGCATGACAGGGGGCTTCGCCGGGGAGCTGTTTTTT. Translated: CATSMTGGFAGELFF.

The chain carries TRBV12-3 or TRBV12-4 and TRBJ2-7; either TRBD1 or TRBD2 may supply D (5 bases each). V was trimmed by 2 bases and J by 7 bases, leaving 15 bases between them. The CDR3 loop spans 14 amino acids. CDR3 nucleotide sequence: TGTGCCAGCAGTTTAAATGCAGGGTCGGGAGAGCAGTACTTC. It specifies CASSLNAGSGEQYF.

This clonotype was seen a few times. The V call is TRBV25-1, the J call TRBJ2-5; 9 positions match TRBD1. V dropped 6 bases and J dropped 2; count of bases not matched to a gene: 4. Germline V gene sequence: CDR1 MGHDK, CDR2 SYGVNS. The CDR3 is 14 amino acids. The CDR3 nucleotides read TGTGCCAGCAGAGGGACAGGGCGACAAGAGACCCAGTACTTC. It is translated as CASRGTGRQETQYF.

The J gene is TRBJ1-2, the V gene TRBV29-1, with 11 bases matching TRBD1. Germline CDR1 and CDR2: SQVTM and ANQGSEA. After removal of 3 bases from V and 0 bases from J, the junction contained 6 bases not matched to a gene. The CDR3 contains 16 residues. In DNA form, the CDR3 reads TGCAGCGTTGAGGACAGGGGGCGCGGAGCTAACTATGGCTACACCTTC. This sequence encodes CSVEDRGRGANYGYTF.

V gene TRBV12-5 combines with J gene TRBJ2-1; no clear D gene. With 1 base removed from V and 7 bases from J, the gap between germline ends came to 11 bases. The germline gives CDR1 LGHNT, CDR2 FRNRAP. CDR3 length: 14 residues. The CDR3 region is CASGLDGQANEQFF. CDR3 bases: TGTGCTAGTGGTTTGGACGGGCAAGCAAATGAGCAGTTCTTC.

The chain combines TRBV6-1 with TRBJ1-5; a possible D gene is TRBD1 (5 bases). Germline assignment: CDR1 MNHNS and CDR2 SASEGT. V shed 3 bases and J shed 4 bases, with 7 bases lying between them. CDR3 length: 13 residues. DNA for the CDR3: TGTGCCAGCAGTGAGGGGGGGAATCAGCCCCAGCATTTT. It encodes CASSEGGNQPQHF.

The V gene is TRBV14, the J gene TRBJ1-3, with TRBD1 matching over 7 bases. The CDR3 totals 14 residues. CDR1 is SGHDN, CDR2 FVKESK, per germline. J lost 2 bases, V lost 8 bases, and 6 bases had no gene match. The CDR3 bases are TGTGCCAGCGGCCCCCAGGGGGCTGGAAACACCATATATTTT. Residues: CASGPQGAGNTIYF.

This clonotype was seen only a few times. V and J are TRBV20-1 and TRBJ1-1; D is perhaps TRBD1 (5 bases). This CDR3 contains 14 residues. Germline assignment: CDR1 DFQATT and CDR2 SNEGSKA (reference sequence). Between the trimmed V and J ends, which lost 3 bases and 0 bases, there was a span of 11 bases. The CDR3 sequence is CSARRQLMNTEAFF. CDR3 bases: TGCAGTGCTAGGAGACAGCTCATGAACACTGAAGCTTTCTTT.

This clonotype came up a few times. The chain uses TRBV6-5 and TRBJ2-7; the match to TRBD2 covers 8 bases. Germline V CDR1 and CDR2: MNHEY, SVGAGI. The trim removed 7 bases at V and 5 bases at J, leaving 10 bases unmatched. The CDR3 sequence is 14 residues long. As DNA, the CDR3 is TGTGCCAGCAACAAAGCGGGAGCGGTCCACGAGCAGTACTTC. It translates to CASNKAGAVHEQYF.

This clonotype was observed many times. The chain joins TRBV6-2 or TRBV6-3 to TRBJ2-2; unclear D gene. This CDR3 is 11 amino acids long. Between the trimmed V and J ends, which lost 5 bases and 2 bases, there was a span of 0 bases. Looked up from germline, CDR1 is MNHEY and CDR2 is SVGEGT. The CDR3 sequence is CASSNTGELFF. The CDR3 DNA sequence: TGTGCCAGCAGTAACACCGGGGAGCTGTTTTTT.

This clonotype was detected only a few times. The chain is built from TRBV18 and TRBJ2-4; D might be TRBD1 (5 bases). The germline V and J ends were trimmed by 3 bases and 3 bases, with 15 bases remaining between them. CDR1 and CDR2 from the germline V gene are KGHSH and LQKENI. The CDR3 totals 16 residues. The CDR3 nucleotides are TGTGCCAGCTCACCGATAGGGGTATCCGGCAAAAACATTCAGTACTTC. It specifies CASSPIGVSGKNIQYF. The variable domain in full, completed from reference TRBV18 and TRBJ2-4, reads NAGVMQNPRHLVRRRGQEARLRCSPMKGHSHVYWYRQLPEEGLKFMVYLQKENIIDESGMPKERFSAEFPKEGPSILRIQQVVRGDSAAYFCASSPIGVSGKNIQYFGAGTRLSVL.

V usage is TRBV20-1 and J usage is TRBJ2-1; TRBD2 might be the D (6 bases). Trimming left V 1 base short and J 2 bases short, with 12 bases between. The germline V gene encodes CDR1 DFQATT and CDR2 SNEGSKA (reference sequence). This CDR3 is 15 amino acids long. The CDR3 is CSARGWGGAYNEQFF. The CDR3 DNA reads TGCAGTGCTAGAGGATGGGGAGGAGCCTACAATGAGCAGTTCTTC.